Below, 20 T cell receptor beta chains from the same sample are listed, as sequenced in a study of CXCR3-negative and CXCR3-positive naive CD8 T cells. Libraries of TRB cDNA were made by 5' RACE and carried UMIs. TCRdb re-called the 5' RACE reads and gives one entry per CDR3 protein, without DNA. The table lists approximately 41,000 distinct CDR3 sequences, with around a tenth in the top ten. Sequencing was performed on memory CD8+ T cells from blood. The origin of the receptors is a human donor in good health. Some clones in this sample may be carry-over from other donors' samples.

The chain employs TRBV18 and TRBJ2-7; TCRdb's D call, TRBD2, is unchecked because there is no DNA. Germline CDR1 and CDR2: KGHSH and LQKENI. The CDR3 length is 14 residues. The CDR3: CASSPSLADYEQYF.

The chain's CDR3 is CASSSSRTSGRSSYNEQFF. The rearrangement links TRBV7-9 to TRBJ2-1; TCRdb outputs TRBD2, but without DNA this stays unchecked. CDR1 is SEHNR and CDR2 is FQNEAQ in the germline V gene (reference sequence). The CDR3 covers 19 residues.

The chain carries TRBV15 and TRBJ2-1; TCRdb returns TRBD2, unconfirmable since there is no DNA. The V gene's germline CDR1 is LNHNV and CDR2 YYDKDF (reference sequence). CDR3 length: 17 residues. This CDR3 is CATSRVGTSGLTSEQFF.

The J gene is TRBJ1-5, the V gene TRBV28; TCRdb lists TRBD1, though no DNA is available to test this call. Germline V gene data show CDR1 as MDHEN and CDR2 as SYDVKM. This CDR3 has 14 residues. This CDR3 is CASTLRGTKQPQHF.

CDR3 in amino acids: CSGWDGPSYEQYF. J is TRBJ2-7 and V is TRBV29-1; the TCRdb D gene call, TRBD2, has no DNA to confirm it. Germline CDR1 and CDR2: SQVTM and ANQGSEA. The CDR3 is made up of 13 amino acids.

The genes are TRBV25-1 and TRBJ2-3. The length of the CDR3 is 14 residues. Germline V CDR1 and CDR2: MGHDK, SYGVNS. CDR3 amino acids: CASSDFRFEDTQYF.

The chain carries TRBV20-1 and TRBJ2-2; TCRdb designates TRBD2, a call that cannot be tested without DNA. In germline, CDR1 is DFQATT, CDR2 SNEGSKA (reference sequence). The CDR3 has 14 amino acids. The CDR3 region is CSARGLLTAGELFF.

The genes are TRBV7-2 and TRBJ2-7; no DNA is available, so the TRBD1 call from TCRdb remains unchecked. Germline V CDR1 and CDR2: SGHTA, FQGNSA. The CDR3 has 14 residues. CDR3 sequence reads: CASSPSGSPYEQYF.

The chain carries TRBV29-1 and TRBJ2-1; the TCRdb D gene call, TRBD2, has no DNA to confirm it. The CDR3 spans 17 residues. Germline CDR1 is SQVTM and CDR2 is ANQGSEA. CDR3: CSVRGLAGGRPANEQLF.

V usage is TRBV4-1 and J usage is TRBJ2-5. The CDR3 extends over 17 amino acids. CDR1 and CDR2 (germline): MGHRA, YSYEKL. CDR3 protein: CASSQDPQPPYQETQYF.

The chain recombines TRBV27 with TRBJ2-1; TCRdb's D gene call, TRBD1, goes unchecked for lack of DNA. The CDR3 is 18 residues long. Per germline, CDR1 MNHEY and CDR2 SMNVEV (reference sequence). CDR3: CASSLQIPGQGGWDEQFF.

The J gene is TRBJ1-4, the V gene TRBV29-1; TCRdb indicates TRBD1, and absent DNA this call remains unverified. Germline V gene data show CDR1 as SQVTM and CDR2 as ANQGSEA. The CDR3 length is 16 residues. The CDR3 protein is CSAYGATGAANEKLFF.

This clonotype is called medium-sized (0.01 to 0.1%) based on its frequency. This chain joins TRBV4-1 and TRBJ2-1; TCRdb's D call of TRBD2 is untestable without DNA. The CDR3 contains 17 residues. Germline-derived CDR1 and CDR2 are MGHRA and YSYEKL. CDR3 sequence reads: CASSQAGLAGYFDEQFF.

V gene TRBV20-1 combines with J gene TRBJ2-5; the TRBD1 assignment by TCRdb is unverifiable without DNA. The CDR3 is 15 amino acids. Germline CDR1 DFQATT, CDR2 SNEGSKA (reference sequence). The CDR3 reads CSARGDRVFEETQYF.

V gene TRBV5-5 combines with J gene TRBJ2-7; TCRdb indicates TRBD2, and absent DNA this call remains unverified. CDR3 length: 16 residues. Per the germline V gene, CDR1 is SGHKS and CDR2 is YYEKEE (reference sequence). The CDR3 protein is CASSLEFAGGSYEQYF.

The chain is built from TRBV7-9 and TRBJ1-5. Germline CDR1 and CDR2: SEHNR and FQNEAQ (reference sequence). The CDR3 sequence is 15 residues long. This CDR3 reads CASSKTTGNNQPQHF. Variable domain in full (rest from reference TRBV7-9 and TRBJ1-5): DTGVSQNPRHKITKRGQNVTFRCDPISEHNRLYWYRQTLGQGPEFLTYFQNEAQLEKSRLLSDRFSAERPKGSFSTLEIQRTEQGDSAMYLCASSKTTGNNQPQHFGDGTRLSIL.

The rearrangement uses TRBV4-2 and TRBJ2-6; TCRdb's D gene call, TRBD1, goes unchecked for lack of DNA. Looked up from germline, CDR1 is LGHNA and CDR2 is YNFKEQ. This CDR3 region has 18 residues. CDR3: CASSQGGQGPSGANVLTF.

The chain is built from TRBV7-9 and TRBJ2-7; TCRdb proposes TRBD2, but this gene call is untestable without DNA. The CDR3 is made up of 18 amino acids. Germline-derived CDR1 and CDR2 are SEHNR and FQNEAQ (reference sequence). CDR3 sequence: CASNAGGTSGVTTYEQYF.

The V call is TRBV5-1, the J call TRBJ1-1; without DNA, the TCRdb call of TRBD1 cannot be checked. Per the germline V gene, CDR1 is SGHRS and CDR2 is YFSETQ. The CDR3 sequence is 14 residues long. CDR3 protein: CASSLGTTNTEAFF.

The chain uses TRBV7-3 and TRBJ2-3; the D call from TCRdb, TRBD2, cannot be confirmed without DNA. The CDR3 has 15 residues. Germline CDR1 SGHTA, CDR2 FQGTGA. CDR3 protein: CASSRAGGGTDTQYF.